This T cell receptor beta chain comes out of a study of a mutant IDH1 vaccine in newly diagnosed glioma. Measured with immunoSEQ multiplex PCR; TCRdb has only the in-frame clones, and not every one. The sample yields around 62,000 clones, about 89% seen once. The time point here: week 11, during vaccination. Topical imiquimod accompanied each vaccine dose, which consisted of 300 ug of mutant IDH1 20-mer peptide. Each astrocytoma in the donors was new, WHO grade 3 or 4, IDH1-mutant and ATRX-lost. On this clone itself: The antigen remains unidentified.

V lost 1 base, J lost 3 bases, and 23 bases lay in between. Germline V gene sequence: CDR1 SGHKS, CDR2 YYEKEE (reference sequence). The CDR3 extends over 18 amino acids. The source is a man aged 35 to 55 with glioma. The chain links TRBV5-5 to TRBJ2-7, with D perhaps being TRBD1 or TRBD2 (8 bases each). The input for sequencing was PBMCs, taken from a glioma patient whose treatment included an IDH1 peptide vaccine. The CDR3 reads CASSLSRQGSSGSYEQYF. The CDR3 bases are TGTGCCAGCAGCTTGTCACGACAGGGGTCCAGCGGGAGCTACGAGCAGTACTTC. Variable domain in full (rest from reference TRBV5-5 and TRBJ2-7): DAGVTQSPTHLIKTRGQQVTLRCSPISGHKSVSWYQQVLGQGPQFIFQYYEKEERGRGNFPDRFSARQFPNYSSELNVNALLLGDSALYLCASSLSRQGSSGSYEQYFGPGTRLTVT.